These T cell receptor beta chains were read from a single sample in a study of sequential checkpoint blockade in melanoma. Measured with immunoSEQ multiplex PCR; TCRdb has only the in-frame clones, and not every one. The sample has 17,000 or so clones, over 60% seen once. Specimen: CD8+ T cells sorted from blood (inferred from file names), collected from a patient given nivolumab and ipilimumab in sequence. The receptor source for this set is a human donor with melanoma. The CDR3 runs from the conserved cysteine through the conserved F or W. Fields, in order: CDR3 protein, CDR3 DNA, D gene, J gene, clone size, V gene. A D gene is named only where the DNA matches it firmly. Expanded clones get a size class; other rows say once, few or many, or leave the size out.

CASSQSVGTANTEAFF | TGCGCCAGCAGCCAGTCTGTGGGGACAGCGAACACTGAAGCTTTCTTT | TRBD1 | TRBJ1-1 | - | TRBV4-1
CASSQDPTSGWGSSYEQYF | TGCGCCAGCAGCCAAGATCCCACTAGCGGGTGGGGAAGCTCCTACGAGCAGTACTTC | TRBD2 | TRBJ2-7 | - | TRBV4-1
CASSAMRGLAATDTQYF | TGTGCCAGCAGCGCGATGCGGGGACTAGCGGCGACAGATACGCAGTATTTT | TRBD2 | TRBJ2-3 | - | TRBV7-9
CASSTDRNSYEQYF | TGTGCCAGTAGTACGGACAGGAACTCCTACGAGCAGTACTTC | TRBD1 | TRBJ2-7 | few | TRBV19
CASSFSLRTGEYEQYF | TGTGCCAGCAGCTTTAGTCTCCGGACAGGGGAGTACGAGCAGTACTTC | TRBD1 | TRBJ2-7 | - | TRBV7-8
CASSSGGGYNEQFF | TGCGCCAGCAGCTCAGGGGGCGGCTACAATGAGCAGTTCTTC | TRBD1 | TRBJ2-1 | once | TRBV5-1
CASSEGDRVYEQYF | TGTGCCAGCAGTGAAGGGGACAGGGTTTACGAGCAGTACTTC | TRBD1 | TRBJ2-7 | - | TRBV25-1
CASGQGSSYNEQFF | TGTGCCAGCGGACAGGGGAGCTCCTACAATGAGCAGTTCTTC | TRBD1 | TRBJ2-1 | - | TRBV27
CASSLQGIDEQYF | TGTGCCAGCAGCTTACAGGGGATAGACGAGCAGTACTTC | - | TRBJ2-7 | - | TRBV13
CASSEEAHTEAFF | TGTGCCAGCAGTGAAGAGGCGCACACTGAAGCTTTCTTT | - | TRBJ1-1 | few | TRBV6-5
CASSDGTGGNEQYF | TGTGCCAGCAGTGATGGGACAGGGGGGAACGAGCAGTACTTC | TRBD1 | TRBJ2-7 | - | TRBV27
CASSVGGGQPQHF | TGTGCCAGCAGCGTAGGAGGGGGTCAGCCCCAGCATTTT | - | TRBJ1-5 | - | TRBV9
CASSAGTGFSPLHF | TGTGCCAGTAGCGCAGGGACAGGGTTTTCACCCCTCCACTTT | TRBD1 | TRBJ1-6 | - | TRBV19
CASSLTGNYGYTF | TGTGCCAGCAGTTTAACAGGGAACTATGGCTACACCTTC | - | TRBJ1-2 | - | TRBV27
CASSPDRDNQPQHF | TGCGCCAGCAGCCCGGACAGGGATAATCAGCCCCAGCATTTT | TRBD1 | TRBJ1-5 | few | TRBV5-1
CASSLDIASGYCNEQFF | TGTGCCAGCAGCTTAGATATTGCTAGCGGTTACTGCAATGAGCAGTTCTTC | TRBD2 | TRBJ2-1 | - | TRBV7-6
CASSDGGYSYEQYF | TGTGCCAGCAGTGACGGGGGGTATTCCTACGAGCAGTACTTC | TRBD2 | TRBJ2-7 | - | TRBV25-1
CASRLDRGHTEAFF | TGCGCCAGCAGGCTGGACAGGGGGCACACTGAAGCTTTCTTT | TRBD1 | TRBJ1-1 | once | TRBV5-1
CASSPTLETYEQYF | TGTGCCAGCAGCCCCACGCTAGAGACCTACGAGCAGTACTTC | - | TRBJ2-7 | once | TRBV7-9
CSASPTYEQYF | TGCAGTGCTAGTCCCACTTACGAGCAGTACTTC | - | TRBJ2-7 | - | TRBV20-1
CASSLWTSDYEQYF | TGCGCCAGCAGCTTGTGGACTAGCGACTACGAGCAGTACTTC | TRBD2 | TRBJ2-7 | - | TRBV5-1
CASSRDRGNSYEQYF | TGTGCCAGCAGCCGCGACAGGGGTAATTCCTACGAGCAGTACTTC | TRBD1 | TRBJ2-7 | once | TRBV11-2
CASSTTGTGTGELFF | TGTGCCAGCAGCACTACCGGGACAGGGACCGGGGAGCTGTTTTTT | TRBD1 | TRBJ2-2 | - | TRBV9
CASSQLVDSSYEQYF | TGTGCCAGCAGCCAATTAGTCGACAGTTCCTACGAGCAGTACTTC | - | TRBJ2-7 | few | TRBV4-2
CASSYPLGGRGDEQYF | TGCGCCAGCAGCTACCCTCTGGGCGGGAGAGGGGACGAGCAGTACTTC | TRBD2 | TRBJ2-7 | - | TRBV5-1
CASEGVITDTQYF | TGTGCCAGCGAAGGGGTCATCACAGATACGCAGTATTTT | - | TRBJ2-3 | - | TRBV2
CASSPSGSYEQYF | TGTGCCAGCAGCCCGAGCGGGTCCTACGAGCAGTACTTC | - | TRBJ2-7 | - | TRBV27
CASSVGSGKGEKLFF | TGTGCCAGCAGCGTAGGATCCGGGAAGGGTGAAAAACTGTTTTTT | - | TRBJ1-4 | few | TRBV7-1
CATSRDGDRGGEQYF | TGTGCCACCAGCAGAGACGGAGACAGGGGAGGCGAGCAGTACTTC | TRBD1 | TRBJ2-7 | once | TRBV15
CASSEAGGYGYTF | TGTGCCAGCAGTGAAGCGGGCGGCTATGGCTACACCTTC | - | TRBJ1-2 | - | TRBV25-1
CASSPRRGQGEETQYF | TGTGCCAGTAGTCCTCGGCGCGGACAGGGGGAAGAGACCCAGTACTTC | TRBD1 | TRBJ2-5 | - | TRBV19
CASSWGQGVGYGYTF | TGTGCCAGTAGTTGGGGACAGGGAGTCGGATATGGCTACACCTTC | TRBD1 | TRBJ1-2 | - | TRBV19
CASSEGRARGNEQFF | TGTGCCAGCAGTGAAGGCAGGGCAAGGGGCAATGAGCAGTTCTTC | - | TRBJ2-1 | - | TRBV2
CASSWNSGQETQYF | TGTGCCAGCAGTTGGAATAGCGGTCAAGAGACCCAGTACTTC | - | TRBJ2-5 | - | TRBV28
CAISDLAGVDHEQYF | TGTGCCATCAGTGACTTAGCGGGAGTAGACCACGAGCAGTACTTC | TRBD2 | TRBJ2-7 | - | TRBV10-3
CASSLETGYEQYF | TGTGCCAGCAGCTTAGAAACAGGGTACGAGCAGTACTTC | - | TRBJ2-7 | - | TRBV7-3
CASSLGGSGRTHTQYF | TGTGCCAGCAGCTTAGGGGGTAGCGGGAGAACCCATACGCAGTATTTT | TRBD2 | TRBJ2-3 | once | TRBV7-9
CASSQDRGQGNEQFF | TGCGCCAGCAGCCAAGACAGGGGGCAGGGGAATGAGCAGTTCTTC | TRBD1 | TRBJ2-1 | - | TRBV4-1
CASSSVGGEKAYEQYF | TGTGCCAGCAGCTCCGTAGGTGGGGAGAAAGCCTACGAGCAGTACTTC | - | TRBJ2-7 | - | TRBV7-9
CASSPIENSNTEAFF | TGTGCCAGCAGCCCCATTGAGAATTCGAACACTGAAGCTTTCTTT | - | TRBJ1-1 | - | TRBV7-6
CASSLGQGAYEQYF | TGCGCCAGCAGCCTGGGACAGGGGGCATACGAGCAGTACTTC | TRBD1 | TRBJ2-7 | - | TRBV5-1
CASISGYGYTF | TGTGCCAGCATTTCCGGCTATGGCTACACCTTC | - | TRBJ1-2 | medium-sized | TRBV28
CAWSVSSGFSYEQYF | TGTGCCTGGAGTGTCTCTAGCGGATTCTCCTACGAGCAGTACTTC | TRBD2 | TRBJ2-7 | - | TRBV30
CASSPGLDYNEQFF | TGTGCCAGCAGCCCGGGACTAGACTACAATGAACAGTTCTTC | TRBD2 | TRBJ2-1 | - | TRBV13
CASSPPDREYEQYF | TGTGCCAGCAGCCCACCGGACAGAGAGTACGAGCAGTACTTC | - | TRBJ2-7 | - | TRBV13
CASSRTGQLNTEAFF | TGTGCCAGCTCAAGAACGGGACAGTTGAACACTGAAGCTTTCTTT | TRBD1 | TRBJ1-1 | - | TRBV18
CASSEGGGTEAFF | TGTGCCAGCAGTGAAGGAGGTGGGACTGAAGCTTTCTTT | - | TRBJ1-1 | once | TRBV2
CASSLDSSYEQYF | TGTGCCAGCAGCTTGGACAGCTCCTACGAGCAGTACTTC | - | TRBJ2-7 | - | TRBV7-2
CASSPRPGTAASYEQYF | TGTGCCAGCTCACCAAGACCCGGGACAGCAGCCTCCTACGAGCAGTACTTC | TRBD1 | TRBJ2-7 | - | TRBV18
CAGGNPYNEQFF | TGTGCGGGGGGAAACCCCTACAATGAGCAGTTCTTC | - | TRBJ2-1 | - | TRBV30
CASSEWGSTNEKLFF | TGTGCCAGCAGTGAATGGGGCTCAACTAATGAAAAACTGTTTTTT | - | TRBJ1-4 | - | TRBV25-1
CASSEGLAGGGTGELFF | TGTGCCAGCAGTGAGGGACTAGCGGGAGGGGGCACCGGGGAGCTGTTTTTT | TRBD2 | TRBJ2-2 | - | TRBV6-1
CASSAGTGGGQYF | TGTGCCAGCAGCGCGGGGACAGGGGGCGGGCAGTACTTC | TRBD1 | TRBJ2-7 | - | TRBV9
CASSPGSYGCTF | TGTGCCAGCAGCCCAGGGTCCTATGGCTGCACCTTC | - | TRBJ1-2 | - | TRBV5-6
CASSLGAGTANNEQFF | TGTGCCAGCAGCTTGGGGGCCGGGACAGCTAACAATGAGCAGTTCTTC | TRBD1 | TRBJ2-1 | - | TRBV5-6